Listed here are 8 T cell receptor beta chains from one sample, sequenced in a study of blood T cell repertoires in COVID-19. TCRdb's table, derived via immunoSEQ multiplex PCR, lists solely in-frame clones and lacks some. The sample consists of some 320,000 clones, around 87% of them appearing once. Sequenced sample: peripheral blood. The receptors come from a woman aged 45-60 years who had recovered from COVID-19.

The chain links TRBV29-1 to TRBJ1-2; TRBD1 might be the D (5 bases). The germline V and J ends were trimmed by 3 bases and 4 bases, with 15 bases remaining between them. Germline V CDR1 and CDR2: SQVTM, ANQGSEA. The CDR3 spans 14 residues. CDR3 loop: CSVDDSPGGYGYTF. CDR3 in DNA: TGCAGCGTTGACGACAGCCCGGGGGGCTATGGCTACACCTTC.

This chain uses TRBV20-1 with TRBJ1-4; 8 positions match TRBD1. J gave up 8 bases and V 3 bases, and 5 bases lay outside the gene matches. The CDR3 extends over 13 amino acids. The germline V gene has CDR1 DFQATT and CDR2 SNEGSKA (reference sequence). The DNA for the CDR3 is TGCAGTGCTAGTGGGACAGGCCCCGAAAAACTGTTTTTT. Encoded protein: CSASGTGPEKLFF.

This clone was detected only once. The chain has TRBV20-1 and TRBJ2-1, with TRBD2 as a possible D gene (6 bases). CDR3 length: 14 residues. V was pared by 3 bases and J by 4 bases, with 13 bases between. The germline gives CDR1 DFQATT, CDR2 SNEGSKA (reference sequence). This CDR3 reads CSASPLRDYNEQFF. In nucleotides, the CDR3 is TGCAGTGCTAGTCCCTTGCGGGATTACAATGAGCAGTTCTTC.

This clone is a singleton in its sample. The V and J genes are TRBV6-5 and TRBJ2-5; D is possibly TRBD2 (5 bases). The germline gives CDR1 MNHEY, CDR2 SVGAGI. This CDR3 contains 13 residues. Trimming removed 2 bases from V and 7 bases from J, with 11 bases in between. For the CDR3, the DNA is TGTGCCAGCAGTTACGACTACCGGGGGACCCAGTACTTC. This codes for CASSYDYRGTQYF.

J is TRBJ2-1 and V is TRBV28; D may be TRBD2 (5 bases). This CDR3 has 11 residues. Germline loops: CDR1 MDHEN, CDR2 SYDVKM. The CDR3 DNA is TGTGCTAGCGTCCTGGCCAATGAGCAGTTCTTC. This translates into CASVLANEQFF. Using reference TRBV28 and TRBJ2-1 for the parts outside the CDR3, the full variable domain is DVKVTQSSRYLVKRTGEKVFLECVQDMDHENMFWYRQDPGLGLRLIYFSYDVKMKEKGDIPEGYSVSREKKERFSLILESASTNQTSMYLCASVLANEQFFGPGTRLTVL.

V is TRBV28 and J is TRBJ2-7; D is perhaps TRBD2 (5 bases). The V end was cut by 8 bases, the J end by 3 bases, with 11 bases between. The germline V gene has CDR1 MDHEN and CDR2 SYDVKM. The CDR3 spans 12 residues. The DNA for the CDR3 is TGTGCCAGCGCGGGTATCGACTACGAGCAGTACTTC. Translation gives CASAGIDYEQYF.

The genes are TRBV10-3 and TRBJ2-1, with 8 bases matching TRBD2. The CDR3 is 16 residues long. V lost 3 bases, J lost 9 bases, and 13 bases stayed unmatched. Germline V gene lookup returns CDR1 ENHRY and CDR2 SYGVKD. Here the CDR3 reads CAISDWRGERSTEQFF. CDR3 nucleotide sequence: TGTGCCATCAGTGATTGGCGGGGGGAGAGATCAACTGAGCAGTTCTTC.

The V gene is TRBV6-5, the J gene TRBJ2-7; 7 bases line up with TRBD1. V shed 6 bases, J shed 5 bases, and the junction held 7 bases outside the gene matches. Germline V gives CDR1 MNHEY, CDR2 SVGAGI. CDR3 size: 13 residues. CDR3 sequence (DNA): TGTGCCAGCAGGAGAGCAGGGGGTCACGAGCAGTACTTC. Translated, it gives CASRRAGGHEQYF.